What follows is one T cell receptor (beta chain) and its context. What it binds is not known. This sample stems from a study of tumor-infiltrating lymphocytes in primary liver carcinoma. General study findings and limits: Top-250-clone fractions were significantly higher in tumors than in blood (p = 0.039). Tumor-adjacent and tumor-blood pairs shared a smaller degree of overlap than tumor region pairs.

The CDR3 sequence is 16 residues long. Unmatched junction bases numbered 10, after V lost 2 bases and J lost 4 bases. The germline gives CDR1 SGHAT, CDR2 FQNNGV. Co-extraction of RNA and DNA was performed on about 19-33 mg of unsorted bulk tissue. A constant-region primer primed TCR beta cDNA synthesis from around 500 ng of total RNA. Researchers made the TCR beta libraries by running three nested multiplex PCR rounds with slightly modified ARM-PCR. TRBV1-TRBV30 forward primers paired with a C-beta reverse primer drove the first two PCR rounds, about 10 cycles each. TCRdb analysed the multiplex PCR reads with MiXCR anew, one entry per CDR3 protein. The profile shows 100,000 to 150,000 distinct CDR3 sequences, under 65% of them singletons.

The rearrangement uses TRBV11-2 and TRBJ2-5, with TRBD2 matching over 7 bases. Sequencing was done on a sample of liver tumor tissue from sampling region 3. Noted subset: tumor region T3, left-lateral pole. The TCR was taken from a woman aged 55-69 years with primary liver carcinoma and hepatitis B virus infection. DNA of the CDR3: TGTGCCAGCAGCTTAAGCGTACCGGGGAGGGGAGAGACCCAGTACTTC. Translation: CASSLSVPGRGETQYF. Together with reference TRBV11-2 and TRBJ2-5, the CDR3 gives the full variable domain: EAGVAQSPRYKIIEKRQSVAFWCNPISGHATLYWYQQILGQGPKLLIQFQNNGVVDDSQLPKDRFSAERLKGVDSTLKIQPAKLEDSAVYLCASSLSVPGRGETQYFGPGTRLLVL.